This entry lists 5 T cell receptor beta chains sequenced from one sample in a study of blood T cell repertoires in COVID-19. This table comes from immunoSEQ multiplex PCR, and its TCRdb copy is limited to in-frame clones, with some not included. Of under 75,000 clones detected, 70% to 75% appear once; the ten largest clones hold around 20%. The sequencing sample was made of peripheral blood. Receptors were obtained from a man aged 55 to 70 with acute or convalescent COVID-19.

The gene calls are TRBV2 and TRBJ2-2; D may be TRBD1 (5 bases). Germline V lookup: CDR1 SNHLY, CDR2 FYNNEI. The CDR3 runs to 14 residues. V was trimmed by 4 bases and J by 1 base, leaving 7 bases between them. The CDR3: CASSGTRNTGELFF. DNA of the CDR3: TGTGCCAGCAGTGGGACAAGGAACACCGGGGAGCTGTTTTTT.

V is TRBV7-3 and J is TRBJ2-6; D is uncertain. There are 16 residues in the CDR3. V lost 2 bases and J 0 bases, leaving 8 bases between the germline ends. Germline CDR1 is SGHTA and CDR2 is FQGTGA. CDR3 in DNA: TGTGCCAGCAGCTTACGAGGAGCCTCTGGGGCCAACGTCCTGACTTTC. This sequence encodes CASSLRGASGANVLTF.

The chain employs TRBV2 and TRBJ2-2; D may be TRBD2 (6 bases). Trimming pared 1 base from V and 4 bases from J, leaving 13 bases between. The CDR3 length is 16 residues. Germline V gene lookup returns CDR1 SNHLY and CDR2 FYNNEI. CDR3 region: CASSEVLAVPTGELFF. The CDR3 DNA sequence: TGTGCCAGCAGTGAAGTATTAGCGGTGCCCACCGGGGAGCTGTTTTTT.

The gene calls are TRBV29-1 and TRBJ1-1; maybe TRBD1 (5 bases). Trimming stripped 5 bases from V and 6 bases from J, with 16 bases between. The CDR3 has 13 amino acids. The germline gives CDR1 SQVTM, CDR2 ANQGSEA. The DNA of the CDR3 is TGCAGCGTTCGGTTGGGGGGGAGTTCTGAAGCTTTCTTT. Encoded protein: CSVRLGGSSEAFF. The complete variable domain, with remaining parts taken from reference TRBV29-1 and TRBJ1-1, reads SAVISQKPSRDICQRGTSLTIQCQVDSQVTMMFWYRQQPGQSLTLIATANQGSEATYESGFVIDKFPISRPNLTFSTLTVSNMSPEDSSIYLCSVRLGGSSEAFFGQGTRLTVV.

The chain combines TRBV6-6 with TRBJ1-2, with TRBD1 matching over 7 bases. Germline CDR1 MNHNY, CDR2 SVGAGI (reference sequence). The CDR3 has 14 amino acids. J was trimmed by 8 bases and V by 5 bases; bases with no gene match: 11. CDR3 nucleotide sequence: TGTGCCAGCAGTGGAGACAGGGATAGAGGAGGCTACACCTTC. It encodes CASSGDRDRGGYTF.